The 27 T cell receptor beta chains below come from one sample, sequenced in a study of T cell repertoires in cytomegalovirus infection (dated by TCRdb to between 2019 and 2020). The instrument was an Illumina HiSeq 1500. TCRdb reworked the public reads: Q25 trimming with fastp, MiXCR clone assembly, productive beta chains retained. A single entry per CDR3 protein holds the most common genes and DNA from its merged rows. The sample table contains approximately 600,000 distinct CDR3 sequences; only one count was recorded for about 40% of them. Jointly, the top ten make up over 45% of the sample. The sample's treatment or condition label is to be understood as: in vitro stimulation with specific CMV peptide epitopes to enrich CMV-specific T cells. Their antigens remain unidentified. Sequencing used cultured PBMCs, obtained from culture after CMV antigen stimulation. The receptors were gathered from a human donor in good health (CMV status not recorded). Some clones in this sample may be carry-over from other donors' samples.

This rearrangement joins TRBV28 to TRBJ2-3; D might be TRBD2 (5 bases). The germline V gene encodes CDR1 MDHEN and CDR2 SYDVKM. The length of the CDR3 is 17 residues. V dropped 5 bases and J dropped 2 bases, with 20 bases sitting between them. The CDR3 sequence: CASSANTRPPFTDTQYF. CDR3 in DNA: TGTGCCAGCAGTGCAAATACTAGGCCTCCTTTCACAGATACGCAGTATTTT.

V and J are TRBV4-1 and TRBJ1-1, with 8 bases that match TRBD1. Trimming removed 0 bases from V and 1 base from J; junction bases left unmatched: 4. The CDR3 loop spans 16 amino acids. Germline V gene data show CDR1 as MGHRA and CDR2 as YSYEKL. The CDR3 nucleotides read TGCGCCAGCAGCCAAGACCAGGGGGCGCGGAACACTGAAGCTTTCTTT. As protein: CASSQDQGARNTEAFF.

The rearrangement joins TRBV2 to TRBJ2-2; unclear D gene. The germline gives CDR1 SNHLY, CDR2 FYNNEI. Trimming shortened V by 8 bases and J by 8 bases, and 6 bases separated the two germline ends. The CDR3 has 10 amino acids. The CDR3: CASREGELFF. DNA for the CDR3: TGTGCCAGCCGAGAAGGGGAGCTGTTTTTT. The full variable domain, with the rest looked up from reference TRBV2 and TRBJ2-2, is EPEVTQTPSHQVTQMGQEVILRCVPISNHLYFYWYRQILGQKVEFLVSFYNNEISEKSEIFDDQFSVERPDGSNFTLKIRSTKLEDSAMYFCASREGELFFGEGSRLTVL.

The chain carries TRBV7-9 and TRBJ2-7, with 12 bases lining up with TRBD1. The V gene end was trimmed by 5 bases and the J gene end by 9 bases; junction bases not matched to a gene: 2. CDR3 length: 12 residues. Germline V gene sequence: CDR1 SEHNR, CDR2 FQNEAQ (reference sequence). The CDR3 sequence is CASSGTGGRQYF. In DNA, the CDR3 is TGTGCCAGCAGCGGGACAGGGGGCCGGCAGTACTTC.

The chain couples TRBV7-7 to TRBJ2-7, with 7 bases matching TRBD1. V was clipped by 5 bases and J by 1 base; unmatched bases: 5. The CDR3 is 14 residues long. The germline V gene encodes CDR1 SSHAT and CDR2 FNYEAQ (reference sequence). In DNA form, the CDR3 reads TGTGCCAGCAGCCCGGGACAGCATTCCTACGAGCAGTACTTC. Encoded protein: CASSPGQHSYEQYF.

The genes are TRBV20-1 and TRBJ2-1, with TRBD2 matching over 13 bases. Germline V CDR1 and CDR2: DFQATT, SNEGSKA (reference sequence). This CDR3 is 16 amino acids long. V lost 3 bases and J lost 5; bases outside the gene matches: 7. The CDR3 bases are TGCAGTGCTAGCGACTTTACTAGCGGGAGGGACAATGAGCAGTTCTTC. As protein: CSASDFTSGRDNEQFF.

This chain joins TRBV20-1 and TRBJ2-1, with a possible D match to TRBD2 (5 bases). The CDR3 extends over 14 amino acids. Deletions cut 3 bases from V and 0 bases from J, with 9 bases between. The germline V gene encodes CDR1 DFQATT and CDR2 SNEGSKA (reference sequence). The CDR3 sequence is CSASEGSSYNEQFF. CDR3 nucleotides: TGCAGTGCTAGTGAGGGAAGCTCCTACAATGAGCAGTTCTTC.

This clonotype was seen a handful of times. The V gene is TRBV7-9, the J gene TRBJ2-1, with no clear D. The length of the CDR3 is 12 residues. Looked up from germline, CDR1 is SEHNR and CDR2 is FQNEAQ (reference sequence). V was pared by 1 base and J by 15 bases, with 13 bases between. CDR3 in DNA: TGTGCCAGCAGCTTAGGAGGTCTCCTCTCGTTCTTC. Its protein is CASSLGGLLSFF.

This clonotype has at least ten counts. A read error may account for a junction end that differs from germline. The gene calls are TRBV7-2 and TRBJ2-1; D remains unclear. CDR1 is SGHTA and CDR2 is FQGNSA in the germline V gene. The CDR3 consists of 13 residues. CDR3 sequence (DNA): TGTGCCAGCAGCTTAGAACTCACCAATAAGCAGTTCTTC. It yields the protein CASSLELTNKQFF.

This chain links TRBV7-2 with TRBJ2-3, with a tentative D call TRBD1 (5 bases). Trimming removed 3 bases at V and 5 bases at J, with 15 bases between. CDR1 is SGHTA, CDR2 FQGNSA, per germline. This CDR3 spans 15 amino acids. The CDR3 bases are TGTGCCAGCAGCTTTGGGGCCGCGACGGGAGATACGCAGTATTTT. Its translation: CASSFGAATGDTQYF.

The chain combines TRBV27 with TRBJ2-3; 13 bases line up with TRBD2. This CDR3 has 18 residues. Germline V gene sequence: CDR1 MNHEY, CDR2 SMNVEV (reference sequence). Losses at the gene ends were 4 bases for V and 6 bases for J; bases not matched to a gene: 13. CDR3 protein: CASSYSGTSGTYMDTQYF. For the CDR3, the DNA is TGTGCCAGCAGTTACTCCGGGACTAGCGGGACTTATATGGATACGCAGTATTTT.

This clonotype was detected once. V usage is TRBV6-5 and J usage is TRBJ1-1, with unresolved D. Germline V gene sequence: CDR1 MNHEY, CDR2 SVGAGI. The CDR3 covers 12 residues. Deletions cut 6 bases from V and 3 bases from J, with 8 bases between. CDR3 sequence (DNA): TGTGCCAGCAGCCGACGGCACACTGAAGCTTTCTTT. Translation: CASSRRHTEAFF.

This sequence joins TRBV10-3 and TRBJ2-1, with 7 bases fitting TRBD2. This CDR3 has 15 amino acids. The V gene end was trimmed by 8 bases and the J gene end by 0 bases; junction bases not matched to a gene: 7. The germline CDR1 and CDR2 sequences are ENHRY and SYGVKD. The CDR3 here is CAIRSGVSSYNEQFF. Here the CDR3 DNA reads TGTGCCATCCGGAGCGGGGTTAGCTCCTACAATGAGCAGTTCTTC.

V usage is TRBV27 and J usage is TRBJ2-1; 10 nucleotides agree with TRBD2. Per the germline V gene, CDR1 is MNHEY and CDR2 is SMNVEV (reference sequence). Unmatched junction bases numbered 8, after V lost 6 bases and J lost 6 bases. The CDR3 runs 15 residues. CDR3 nucleotide sequence: TGTGCCAGCAGGCTAGGAACTAGCGGGACCAATGAGCAGTTCTTC. It yields the protein CASRLGTSGTNEQFF.

J is TRBJ2-1 and V is TRBV3-1; D not certain. Trimming shortened V by 0 bases and J by 0 bases, and 9 bases separated the two germline ends. This CDR3 region has 16 residues. Per the germline V gene, CDR1 is LGHDT and CDR2 is YNNKEL (reference sequence). As DNA, the CDR3 is TGTGCCAGCAGCCAAGATCGTCTGAGCTCCTACAATGAGCAGTTCTTC. As protein: CASSQDRLSSYNEQFF.

V gene TRBV6-1 combines with J gene TRBJ1-1, with TRBD1 matching over 8 bases. The length of the CDR3 is 15 residues. Trimming at V came to 4 bases and at J to 4 bases, leaving 8 bases not matched to a gene. CDR1 is MNHNS and CDR2 is SASEGT in the germline V gene. The CDR3 sequence is CASSAGQAGGTEAFF. The CDR3 DNA follows: TGTGCCAGCAGTGCGGGACAGGCGGGGGGCACTGAAGCTTTCTTT.

This clonotype occurred once. The chain employs TRBV7-8 and TRBJ2-2, with D possibly matching TRBD2 (7 bases). The V gene's germline CDR1 is SGHVS and CDR2 FQNEAQ. The germline V and J ends were trimmed by 7 bases and 3 bases, with 18 bases remaining between them. CDR3 size: 16 residues. CDR3 DNA sequence: TGTGCCAGCACATTGGGGGGGGGGCGCGACACCGGGGAGCTGTTTTTT. Amino acid sequence: CASTLGGGRDTGELFF.

The CDR3 sequence is CASSPRSTSGSHEQYF. CDR3 nucleotides: TGTGCCAGCAGTCCACGCTCGACTAGCGGGAGCCACGAGCAGTACTTC. The chain couples TRBV6-2 or TRBV6-3 to TRBJ2-7; 12 nucleotides agree with TRBD2. Looked up from germline, CDR1 is MNHEY and CDR2 is SVGEGT. V was pared by 5 bases and J by 5 bases, with 10 bases of the junction left unmatched. CDR3 size: 16 residues.

The genes are TRBV6-2 or TRBV6-3 and TRBJ1-5; D uncertain. Germline V CDR1 and CDR2: MNHEY, SVGEGT. Trimming took off 5 bases at V and 9 bases at J, with 23 bases between the two ends. CDR3 length: 16 residues. The CDR3 loop reads CASSPHSGIVMVPQHF. The CDR3 nucleotides are TGTGCCAGCAGTCCCCACAGCGGGATAGTTATGGTGCCCCAGCATTTT.

V and J are TRBV7-6 and TRBJ1-3, with D uncertain. Trimming pared 5 bases from V and 0 bases from J, leaving 11 bases between. This CDR3 is built from 15 residues. Germline V lookup: CDR1 SGHVS, CDR2 FNYEAQ. The CDR3 protein is CASSPGLLSGNTIYF. Here the CDR3 DNA reads TGTGCCAGCAGCCCCGGACTTCTCTCTGGAAACACCATATATTTT.

This clonotype showed up just a few times. The chain links TRBV11-2 to TRBJ2-7; 11 nucleotides line up with TRBD2. The CDR3 sequence is 20 residues long. Germline V CDR1 and CDR2: SGHAT, FQNNGV. The V and J ends lost 3 bases and 2 bases, in that order; junction bases with no gene match: 18. CDR3 region: CASSFSLAGRTSGPTYEQYF. The CDR3 DNA reads TGTGCCAGCAGCTTTTCCTTGGCAGGGAGGACTAGCGGGCCGACCTACGAGCAGTACTTC. Full variable domain (outside the CDR3, taken from reference TRBV11-2 and TRBJ2-7): EAGVAQSPRYKIIEKRQSVAFWCNPISGHATLYWYQQILGQGPKLLIQFQNNGVVDDSQLPKDRFSAERLKGVDSTLKIQPAKLEDSAVYLCASSFSLAGRTSGPTYEQYFGPGTRLTVT.

In its sample, this clonotype was seen a few times. V usage is TRBV12-3 or TRBV12-4 and J usage is TRBJ2-7; maybe TRBD2 (6 bases). CDR3 size: 14 residues. Trimming removed 6 bases at V and 6 bases at J, with 18 bases between. CDR3: CASSPKVGGAEQYF. CDR3 DNA: TGTGCCAGCAGCCCCAAGGTAGGCGGGGCCGAGCAGTACTTC.

V gene TRBV2 combines with J gene TRBJ2-7, with D uncertain. The germline gives CDR1 SNHLY, CDR2 FYNNEI. CDR3 length: 14 amino acids. The V end was cut by 5 bases, the J end by 3 bases, with 14 bases between. The CDR3 here is CASSPSLGYYEQYF. CDR3 in DNA: TGTGCCAGCAGTCCTAGTTTGGGGTACTACGAGCAGTACTTC.

The CDR3, as DNA: TGTGCCAGCAGCTATCTGACGGATGAGCAGTACTTC. The encoded protein is CASSYLTDEQYF. V usage is TRBV7-9 and J usage is TRBJ2-7; the D is unclear. The germline V and J ends were trimmed by 4 bases and 7 bases, with 11 bases remaining between them. Germline assignment: CDR1 SEHNR and CDR2 FQNEAQ (reference sequence). The CDR3 totals 12 residues.

This clonotype was counted a few times. The rearrangement uses TRBV7-6 and TRBJ2-3; D gene ambiguous. The CDR3 extends over 15 amino acids. Trimming stripped 1 base from V and 0 bases from J, with 8 bases between. The germline gives CDR1 SGHVS, CDR2 FNYEAQ. CDR3 DNA sequence: TGTGCCAGCAGCTTAGGAACCCCTAGCACAGATACGCAGTATTTT. Protein product: CASSLGTPSTDTQYF.

A note on this clonotype: Mismatch with germline at one junction end may stem from a read error. The CDR3 loop is CASSLAGVRDTQYF. In nucleotides, the CDR3 is TGTGCCAGCAGCCTAGCGGGGGTTAGGGATACGCAGTATTTT. This chain links TRBV7-8 with TRBJ2-3; TRBD2 agrees at 10 bases. The germline CDR1 and CDR2 sequences are SGHVS and FQNEAQ. The CDR3 runs 14 residues.

The J gene is TRBJ2-1, the V gene TRBV7-8, with 7 bases lining up with TRBD1. The length of the CDR3 is 18 residues. V shed 5 bases and J 1 base; nucleotides not matched to a gene: 14. Germline V lookup: CDR1 SGHVS, CDR2 FQNEAQ. The CDR3 DNA reads as TGTGCCAGCAGCCCACGCCGTCTGAGCAGGGGGTCCTACAATGAGCAGTTCTTC. This codes for CASSPRRLSRGSYNEQFF.